This T cell receptor (beta chain) was sequenced in a study of T cell responses to AZD1222 COVID-19 vaccine. This clone was counted a single time. Its antigen is unidentified. Germline V gives CDR1 MNHNS, CDR2 SASEGT. The ends were cut back, 3 bases at V and 0 bases at J, with 14 bases in the middle. The CDR3 is made up of 16 amino acids. General study points: The donor cohort was predominantly white British with a female majority, and clonal diversity may have been underestimated.

Profiled with immunoSEQ multiplex PCR; TCRdb holds only in-frame clones, not every one. The profile shows 150,000 to 200,000 clones, around 92% of them singletons. This receptor was taken from an adult who received the AZD1222 COVID-19 vaccine. V usage is TRBV6-1 and J usage is TRBJ1-2; perhaps TRBD1 as D (5 bases). Material: peripheral blood, obtained 28 days after the second AZD1222 dose. CDR3 DNA: TGTGCCAGCAGTGAGGGTCCGGGGCCTTCTAACTATGGCTACACCTTC. This translates into CASSEGPGPSNYGYTF.